Sequencing of this T cell receptor (beta chain) was carried out in a study of T cell repertoires in cytomegalovirus infection. Study in general: From public TCR beta signatures came an indication of both CMV infection and matching HLA type.

Whole-study results and caveats: In two of eight donors, the top clonotype was HLA-C-restricted CMV-specific.

In this sample, this clonotype turned up a few times. Its antigen is unidentified. The CDR3 has 15 residues. V shed 1 base and J shed 4 bases, with 13 bases lying between them. TCRdb re-analysed the reads in MiXCR, keeping a single row per CDR3 protein. The sample has about 900,000 distinct CDR3 sequences; under 40% are singletons. The sample here was cultured CD8+ T cells from PBMCs, taken from culture after CMV antigen stimulation. The chain links TRBV12-3 or TRBV12-4 to TRBJ1-2, with a tentative D call TRBD1 (5 bases). The TCR originated in a human donor in good health (CMV status not recorded). Some clones in this sample may be carry-over from other donors' samples. The CDR3 DNA is TGTGCCAGCAGTTTAGTCCTCAGGGATCCCTATGGCTACACCTTC. Protein product: CASSLVLRDPYGYTF.